The 24 T cell receptor beta chains below were found in one sample sequenced in a study of blood T cell repertoires in COVID-19. Assay used: immunoSEQ multiplex PCR; TCRdb lists only in-frame clones, some missing. In the table there are 160,000 or so clones, approximately 80% of which are singletons. Sequenced input: peripheral blood. The receptors here all came from a man aged 55 to 70 with acute or convalescent COVID-19.

This clone came up once. The chain is built from TRBV5-5 and TRBJ2-1, with 12 bases matching TRBD2. J was trimmed by 9 bases and V by 3 bases; bases with no gene match: 10. This CDR3 has 16 amino acids. CDR1 SGHKS and CDR2 YYEKEE come from the germline V gene (reference sequence). This CDR3 is CASSWRGTSGGSEQFF. In DNA form, the CDR3 reads TGTGCCAGCAGCTGGCGGGGTACTAGCGGGGGGTCTGAGCAGTTCTTC.

This chain links TRBV5-1 with TRBJ2-2, with TRBD1 matching over 11 bases. Germline loops: CDR1 SGHRS, CDR2 YFSETQ. V trimming: 4 bases; J trimming: 5 bases; junction bases outside the gene matches: 7. This CDR3 has 16 amino acids. CDR3 coding DNA: TGCGCCAGCAGCCGCTCGGGACAGGGGGGGACCGGGGAGCTGTTTTTT. It codes for CASSRSGQGGTGELFF.

V usage is TRBV19 and J usage is TRBJ2-3; 12 bases fit TRBD2. This CDR3 spans 13 amino acids. The V gene's germline CDR1 is LNHDA and CDR2 SQIVND (reference sequence). V lost 10 bases, J lost 8 bases, and 7 bases stayed unmatched. The CDR3 protein is CATTSGGVGTQYF. CDR3 sequence (DNA): TGTGCCACGACTAGCGGGGGCGTTGGTACGCAGTATTTT.

V usage is TRBV6-5 and J usage is TRBJ2-1, with TRBD2 identical over 12 bases. V lost 6 bases to trimming and J lost 9 bases; unmatched junction nucleotides: 9. The CDR3 is made up of 15 amino acids. Germline CDR1 is MNHEY and CDR2 is SVGAGI. CDR3 bases: TGTGCCAGCAGGAAAGGGCTAGCGGGGGGGGCTGAGCAGTTCTTC. Translating gives CASRKGLAGGAEQFF.

The chain has TRBV19 and TRBJ2-7; D unclear. The V end was cut by 4 bases, the J end by 3 bases, with 13 bases between. Germline V gene lookup returns CDR1 LNHDA and CDR2 SQIVND (reference sequence). This CDR3 is 14 amino acids long. The CDR3 sequence is CASSTASGHYEQYF. Here the CDR3 DNA reads TGTGCCAGTAGTACCGCCAGTGGGCACTACGAGCAGTACTTC. Looking up the rest from reference TRBV19 and TRBJ2-7 gives the full variable domain: DGGITQSPKYLFRKEGQNVTLSCEQNLNHDAMYWYRQDPGQGLRLIYYSQIVNDFQKGDIAEGYSVSREKKESFPLTVTSAQKNPTAFYLCASSTASGHYEQYFGPGTRLTVT.

This sequence joins TRBV5-6 and TRBJ2-1; no firm D call. This CDR3 is built from 13 residues. Germline V CDR1 and CDR2: SGHDT, YYEEEE. V shed 4 bases and J shed 4 bases, with 9 bases lying between them. CDR3 nucleotide sequence: TGTGCCAGCAGCGCCCGTCGGTACAATGAGCAGTTCTTC. This gives the protein CASSARRYNEQFF.

V and J are TRBV19 and TRBJ1-5; 10 bases match TRBD1. CDR3 length: 14 residues. The germline V gene encodes CDR1 LNHDA and CDR2 SQIVND (reference sequence). J gave up 6 bases and V 7 bases, and 6 bases lay outside the gene matches. This chain's CDR3 is CASKGQGVSQPQHF. DNA for the CDR3: TGTGCCAGTAAAGGACAGGGGGTAAGTCAGCCCCAGCATTTT.

This clone was seen more than once but under ten times. The CDR3 DNA is TGCGCCAGCAGCCAAGGCGGACAGGACTCAATTGGCTACACCTTC. It codes for CASSQGGQDSIGYTF. V gene TRBV4-1 combines with J gene TRBJ1-2, with 7 bases that match TRBD1. CDR3 length: 15 amino acids. Germline-derived CDR1 and CDR2 are MGHRA and YSYEKL. J gave up 7 bases and V 1 base, and 9 bases lay outside the gene matches.

This clone came up once. The J gene is TRBJ1-6, the V gene TRBV27; 9 bases line up with TRBD1. V shed 5 bases and J 5 bases; nucleotides not matched to a gene: 4. This CDR3 contains 15 residues. Per germline, CDR1 MNHEY and CDR2 SMNVEV (reference sequence). CDR3 nucleotide sequence: TGTGCCAGCAGTAGGGGGACAGGGCATAATTCACCCCTCCACTTT. Protein product: CASSRGTGHNSPLHF.

The CDR3 DNA reads TGTGCAAGTCGCCCGATGCGGGGCCCGAATCCAATAGCCTCTGGGGCCAGCGTCCTGACTTTC. This translates into CASRPMRGPNPIASGASVLTF. This chain uses TRBV12-2 with TRBJ2-6; TRBD2 is the table's D call, not checked against the DNA. TRBV12-2 is deemed a pseudogene. The CDR3 consists of 21 residues.

The chain joins TRBV4-3 to TRBJ2-7; D is possibly TRBD1 (5 bases). This CDR3 region has 15 residues. Germline CDR1 reads LGHNA; CDR2 reads YSLEER. The V end lost 0 bases, the J end lost 0 bases, and 9 bases lay between the germline ends. This chain's CDR3 is CASSQDRAPSYEQYF. The CDR3 DNA reads TGCGCCAGCAGCCAAGACAGGGCGCCCTCCTACGAGCAGTACTTC.

The gene calls are TRBV7-9 and TRBJ1-1, with D uncertain. The CDR3 runs 14 residues. Germline V lookup: CDR1 SEHNR, CDR2 FQNEAQ (reference sequence). The V end lost 2 bases, the J end lost 2 bases, and 9 bases lay between the germline ends. The CDR3 DNA reads as TGTGCCAGCAGCTTACCACAGCCCAACACTGAAGCTTTCTTT. Translated: CASSLPQPNTEAFF.

The J gene is TRBJ1-5, the V gene TRBV19, with a tentative D call TRBD1 (5 bases). The V gene's germline CDR1 is LNHDA and CDR2 SQIVND (reference sequence). V lost 5 bases, J lost 2 bases, and 13 bases lay in between. The CDR3 is made up of 15 amino acids. The CDR3 loop reads CASSLGGGGNQPQHF. As DNA, the CDR3 is TGTGCCAGTAGTCTCGGGGGTGGCGGCAATCAGCCCCAGCATTTT.

The chain links TRBV7-2 to TRBJ1-3; 9 positions match TRBD1. The CDR3 loop spans 15 amino acids. V was pared by 3 bases and J by 4 bases, with 4 bases of the junction left unmatched. Germline CDR1 reads SGHTA; CDR2 reads FQGNSA. CDR3 in amino acids: CASSLTGGPGNTIYF. The CDR3 DNA sequence: TGTGCCAGCAGCTTGACAGGGGGGCCCGGAAACACCATATATTTT.

There are a few counts of this clone. J is TRBJ1-3 and V is TRBV19; D may be TRBD1 (5 bases). This CDR3 comprises 15 residues. Trimming cost V 3 bases and J 2 bases, with 11 bases left between them. CDR1 is LNHDA, CDR2 SQIVND, per germline (reference sequence). In DNA, the CDR3 is TGTGCCAGTAGTATCCAGGGAACTGCTGGAAACACCATATATTTT. It yields the protein CASSIQGTAGNTIYF.

The chain joins TRBV6-5 to TRBJ1-1; 7 bases are shared with TRBD1. The CDR3 loop spans 14 amino acids. Germline trimming cut 8 bases from V and 1 base from J; bases unmatched to any gene: 7. Germline V lookup: CDR1 MNHEY, CDR2 SVGAGI. Here the CDR3 reads CASDRAARNTEAFF. The CDR3 DNA follows: TGTGCCAGCGACAGGGCGGCTCGGAACACTGAAGCTTTCTTT.

The chain joins TRBV6-6 to TRBJ1-1, with TRBD1 matching over 8 bases. From germline, CDR1 is MNHNY and CDR2 SVGAGI (reference sequence). V lost 6 bases to trimming and J lost 11 bases; unmatched junction nucleotides: 8. CDR3 length: 12 amino acids. DNA for the CDR3: TGTGCCAGCAGGCGCGGACAGGGTAGGGCTTTCTTT. Its translation is CASRRGQGRAFF.

This clone has a handful of counts. The chain carries TRBV7-2 and TRBJ2-7; the D gene is possibly TRBD2 (7 bases). This CDR3 has 15 amino acids. Germline V gene lookup returns CDR1 SGHTA and CDR2 FQGNSA. Trimming left V 5 bases short and J 5 bases short, with 19 bases between. DNA for the CDR3: TGTGCCAGCAGCCGTAGGGGCAGGGGAGGGGACGAGCAGTACTTC. Amino acids: CASSRRGRGGDEQYF.

V and J are TRBV5-6 and TRBJ2-1, with TRBD2 identical over 7 bases. Germline V CDR1 and CDR2: SGHDT, YYEEEE. Trimming cost V 4 bases and J 2 bases; bases outside gene matches: 12. The CDR3 sequence is 17 residues long. CDR3 loop: CASSPLRTGGTYNEQFF. The CDR3 DNA reads TGTGCCAGCAGCCCTCTTCGCACGGGGGGAACCTACAATGAGCAGTTCTTC.

The chain combines TRBV24-1 with TRBJ1-5; weak D call: TRBD1 (6 bases). Germline V gene sequence: CDR1 KGHDR, CDR2 SFDVKD. With 5 bases removed from V and 3 bases from J, the gap between germline ends came to 13 bases. The CDR3 runs 15 residues. CDR3 DNA: TGTGCCACCAGTGTAAGGACAGCCTCCAATCAGCCCCAGCATTTT. This codes for CATSVRTASNQPQHF.

V and J are TRBV12-3 or TRBV12-4 and TRBJ1-2; 7 bases line up with TRBD1. There are 13 residues in the CDR3. After removal of 5 bases from V and 4 bases from J, the junction contained 4 bases not matched to a gene. The CDR3 is CASSPTGFYGYTF. The DNA for the CDR3 is TGTGCCAGCAGTCCGACAGGGTTCTATGGCTACACCTTC.

V and J are TRBV11-3 and TRBJ2-2; TRBD1 is a possible D gene (6 bases). This CDR3 is 14 amino acids long. Trimming took 4 bases from V and 5 from J, leaving 11 bases between them. Per the germline V gene, CDR1 is SGHNT and CDR2 is YENEEA. CDR3 sequence reads: CASSSDRNTGELFF. In nucleotides, the CDR3 is TGTGCCAGCAGCTCGGACAGAAATACCGGGGAGCTGTTTTTT.

V is TRBV6-5 and J is TRBJ1-1; 9 bases align to TRBD1. Germline V gene data show CDR1 as MNHEY and CDR2 as SVGAGI. The CDR3 contains 15 residues. With 7 bases clipped from V and 1 base from J, the junction kept 7 bases outside the gene matches. The CDR3 region has the DNA TGTGCCAGCATCGGGACAGGGCGGAGGAACACTGAAGCTTTCTTT. As protein: CASIGTGRRNTEAFF.

The CDR3 DNA is TGTGCCTGGAGTGTATCCGGGGGGCAATACAATGAGCAGTTCTTC. It is translated as CAWSVSGGQYNEQFF. This chain joins TRBV30 and TRBJ2-1, with a tentative D call TRBD2 (7 bases). Looked up from germline, CDR1 is GTSNPN and CDR2 is SVGIG (reference sequence). The CDR3 covers 15 residues. V shed 0 bases and J shed 4 bases, with 13 bases lying between them.